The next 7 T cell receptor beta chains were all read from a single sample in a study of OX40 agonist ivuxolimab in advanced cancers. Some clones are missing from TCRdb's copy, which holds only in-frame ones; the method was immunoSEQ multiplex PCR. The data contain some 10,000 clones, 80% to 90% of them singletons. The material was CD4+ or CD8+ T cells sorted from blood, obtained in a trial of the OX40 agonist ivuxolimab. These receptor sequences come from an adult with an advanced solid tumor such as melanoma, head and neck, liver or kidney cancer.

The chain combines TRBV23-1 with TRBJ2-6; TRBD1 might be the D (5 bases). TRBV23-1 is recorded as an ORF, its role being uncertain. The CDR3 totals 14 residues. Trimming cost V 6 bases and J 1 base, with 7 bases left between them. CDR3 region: CASRRTSGANVLTF. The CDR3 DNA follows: TGCGCCAGCAGAAGGACATCTGGGGCCAACGTCCTGACTTTC.

CDR3 in amino acids: CASTGMNTEAFF. CDR3 DNA: TGTGCCAGTACCGGGATGAACACTGAAGCTTTCTTT. The chain joins TRBV2 to TRBJ1-1; D ambiguous. The CDR3 has 12 residues. CDR1 SNHLY and CDR2 FYNNEI come from the germline V gene. V gave up 9 bases and J gave up 0 bases, with 8 bases separating them.

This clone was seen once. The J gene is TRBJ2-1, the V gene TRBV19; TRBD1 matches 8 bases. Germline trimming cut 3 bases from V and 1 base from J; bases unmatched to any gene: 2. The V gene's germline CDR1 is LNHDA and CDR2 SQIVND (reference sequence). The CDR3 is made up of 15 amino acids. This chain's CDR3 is CASSIGQGSYNEQFF. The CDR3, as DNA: TGTGCCAGTAGTATCGGACAGGGATCCTACAATGAGCAGTTCTTC.

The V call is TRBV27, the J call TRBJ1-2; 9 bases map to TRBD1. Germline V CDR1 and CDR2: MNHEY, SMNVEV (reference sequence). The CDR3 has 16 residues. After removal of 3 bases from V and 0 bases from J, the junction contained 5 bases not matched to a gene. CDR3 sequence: CASSLWGQGTNYGYTF. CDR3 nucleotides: TGTGCCAGCAGTTTGTGGGGACAGGGTACTAACTATGGCTACACCTTC.

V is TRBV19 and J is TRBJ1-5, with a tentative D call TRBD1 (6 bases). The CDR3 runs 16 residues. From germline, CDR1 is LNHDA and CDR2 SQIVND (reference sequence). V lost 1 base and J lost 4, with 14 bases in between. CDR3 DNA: TGTGCCAGTAGTATAGGGTCCAGGGGATGGAATCAGCCCCAGCATTTT. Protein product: CASSIGSRGWNQPQHF.

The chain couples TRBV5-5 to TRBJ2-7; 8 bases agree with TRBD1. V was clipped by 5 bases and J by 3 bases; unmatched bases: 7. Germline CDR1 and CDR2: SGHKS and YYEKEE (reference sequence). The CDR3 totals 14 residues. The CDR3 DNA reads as TGTGCCAGCAGTCTGGGGACAGGTGTCTACGAGCAGTACTTC. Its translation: CASSLGTGVYEQYF.

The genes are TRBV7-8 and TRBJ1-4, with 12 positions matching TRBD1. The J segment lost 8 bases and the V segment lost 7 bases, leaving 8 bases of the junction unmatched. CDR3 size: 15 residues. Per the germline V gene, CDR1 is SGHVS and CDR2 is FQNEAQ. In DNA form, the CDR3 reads TGTGCCAGCAACCTGGGACAGGGGGCAAACGAAAAACTGTTTTTT. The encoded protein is CASNLGQGANEKLFF.